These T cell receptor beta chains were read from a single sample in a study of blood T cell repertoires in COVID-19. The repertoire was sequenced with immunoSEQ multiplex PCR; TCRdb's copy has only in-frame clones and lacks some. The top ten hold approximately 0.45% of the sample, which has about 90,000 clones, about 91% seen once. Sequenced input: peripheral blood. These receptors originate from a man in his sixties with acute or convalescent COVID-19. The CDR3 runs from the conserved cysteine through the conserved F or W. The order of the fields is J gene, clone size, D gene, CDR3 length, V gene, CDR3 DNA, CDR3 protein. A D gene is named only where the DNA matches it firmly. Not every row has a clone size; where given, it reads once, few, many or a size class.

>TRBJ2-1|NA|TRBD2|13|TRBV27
TGTGCCAGCAGTTTTAGCGGGGGGGGTGAGCAGTTCTTC
CASSFSGGGEQFF
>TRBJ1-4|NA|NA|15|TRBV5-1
TGCGCCAGCAGCCAGGCGGGAGATGTGTATGAAAAACTGTTTTTT
CASSQAGDVYEKLFF
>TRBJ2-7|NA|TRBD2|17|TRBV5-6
TGTGCCAGCAGCTTGGGACTAGCGGGTACATCTGGCTACGAGCAGTACTTC
CASSLGLAGTSGYEQYF
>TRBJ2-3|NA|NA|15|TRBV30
TGTGCCTGGAGTTGGGGTGCGGGGAGCACAGATACGCAGTATTTT
CAWSWGAGSTDTQYF
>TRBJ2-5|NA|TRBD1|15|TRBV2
TGTGCCAGCAACCTGGGGACAGGGGCGGGAGAGACCCAGTACTTC
CASNLGTGAGETQYF
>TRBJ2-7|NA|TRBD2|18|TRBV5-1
TGCGCCAGCAGCTTCGGACTAGCGGGGGCCCGCCAAATCTACGAGCAGTACTTC
CASSFGLAGARQIYEQYF
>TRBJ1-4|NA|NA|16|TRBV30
TGTGCCTGGAGCCCTCCTACACTACAACGAGGAGAAAAACTGTTTTTT
CAWSPPTLQRGEKLFF
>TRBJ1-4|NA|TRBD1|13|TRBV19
TGTGCCAGTAGTATAACAGGGGGCGAAAAACTGTTTTTT
CASSITGGEKLFF
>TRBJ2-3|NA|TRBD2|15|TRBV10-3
TGTGCCTCGAGGGGGGCTAGCGGGGAGACAGATACGCAGTATTTT
CASRGASGETDTQYF
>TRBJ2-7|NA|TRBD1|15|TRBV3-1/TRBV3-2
TGTGCCAGCAGCCAAGAGGGACAGGGGGCCTACGAGCAGTACTTC
CASSQEGQGAYEQYF
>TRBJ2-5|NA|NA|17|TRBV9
TGTGCCAGCAGCGTAGGAGCGAGCGACTTGATTCGAGAGACCCAGTACTTC
CASSVGASDLIRETQYF
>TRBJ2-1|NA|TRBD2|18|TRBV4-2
TGTGCCAGCAGCCGGGGACTAGCGGGGGGTCATACCTACAATGAGCAGTTCTTC
CASSRGLAGGHTYNEQFF
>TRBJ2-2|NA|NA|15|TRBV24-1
TGTGCCACCAGAACAGGGTCAACGAACACCGGGGAGCTGTTTTTT
CATRTGSTNTGELFF
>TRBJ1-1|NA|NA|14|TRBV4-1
TGCGCCAGCAGCCAAAACAGGGAAGCCACTGAAGCTTTCTTT
CASSQNREATEAFF
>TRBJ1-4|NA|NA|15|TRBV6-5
TGTGCCAGCAGACCGACATTTTCGATGAATGAAAAACTGTTTTTT
CASRPTFSMNEKLFF
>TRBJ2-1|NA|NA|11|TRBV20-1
TGCAGTGTTACCGGTTACAATGAGCAGTTCTTC
CSVTGYNEQFF
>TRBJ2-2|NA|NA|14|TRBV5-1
TGCGCCAGCAACCTGGCGGGTAACACCGGGGAGCTGTTTTTT
CASNLAGNTGELFF
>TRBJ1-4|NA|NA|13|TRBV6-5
TGTGCCAGCAGTTATTTGGGCGAGGAAAAACTGTTTTTT
CASSYLGEEKLFF
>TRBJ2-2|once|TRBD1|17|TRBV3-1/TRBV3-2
TGTGCCAGCAGAGAACGCCGGGACAGAATTTACACCGGGGAGCTGTTTTTT
CASRERRDRIYTGELFF
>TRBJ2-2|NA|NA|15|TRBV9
TGTGCCAGCAGCGGAATACGGGGGAACGGCGGGGAGCTGTTTTTT
CASSGIRGNGGELFF
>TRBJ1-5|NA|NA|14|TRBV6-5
TGTGCCAGCAGTTACCCCCACAGAGATCAGCCCCAGCATTTT
CASSYPHRDQPQHF
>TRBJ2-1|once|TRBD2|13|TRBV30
TGTGCCTGGAGTGAGCGGGAGAAAGATGAGCAGTTCTTC
CAWSEREKDEQFF
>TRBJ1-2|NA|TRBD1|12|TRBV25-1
TGTGCCAGCAGTGGCGGGACAGGGCGCTACACCTTC
CASSGGTGRYTF
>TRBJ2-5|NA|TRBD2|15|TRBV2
TGTGCCAGCAGACAGACTAGCGGGGGCCAAGAGACCCAGTACTTC
CASRQTSGGQETQYF
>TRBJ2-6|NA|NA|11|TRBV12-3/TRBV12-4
TGTGCCAGCAGCCCCGGGTTTGTCCTGACTTTC
CASSPGFVLTF
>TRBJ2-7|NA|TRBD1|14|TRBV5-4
TGTGCCAGCAGCTCGGACAGGGGGCTCTACGAGCAGTACTTC
CASSSDRGLYEQYF
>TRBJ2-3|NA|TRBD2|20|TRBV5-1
TGCGCCAGCAGCCCAACACAGGGGAGACTAGCGGGAGGTGGCACAGATACGCAGTATTTT
CASSPTQGRLAGGGTDTQYF
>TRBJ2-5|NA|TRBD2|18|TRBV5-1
TGCGCCAGCAGCTCTGGGGTAGCGGGAGGGCCGTACCAAGAGACCCAGTACTTC
CASSSGVAGGPYQETQYF
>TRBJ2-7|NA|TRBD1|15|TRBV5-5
TGTGCCAGCAGCTTTAGTGACAGGGTGGACTACGAGCAGTACTTC
CASSFSDRVDYEQYF
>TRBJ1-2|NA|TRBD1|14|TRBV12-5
TGTGCTAGTGGTACCTCGACAGGGACCTATGGCTACACCTTC
CASGTSTGTYGYTF
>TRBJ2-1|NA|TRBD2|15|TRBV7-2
TGTGCCAGCAGCCAAAGCGGGGATATACAAAGGGAGCAGTTCTTC
CASSQSGDIQREQFF
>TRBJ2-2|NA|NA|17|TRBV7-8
TGTGCCAGCAGCTCCCACATGGCCCTTCAATTCCTCGGGGAGCTGTTTTTT
CASSSHMALQFLGELFF
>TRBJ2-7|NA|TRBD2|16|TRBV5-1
TGCGCCAGCAGGTCAAGCGGGGCAGCGGGGCAATACGAGCAGTACTTC
CASRSSGAAGQYEQYF
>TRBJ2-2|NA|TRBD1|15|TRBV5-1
TGCGCCAGCAGCTCGGGACAGGAGTTCACCGGGGAGCTGTTTTTT
CASSSGQEFTGELFF
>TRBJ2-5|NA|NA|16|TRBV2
TGTGCCAGCAGCTGGGACCGGGCTCAGGGACACGAGACCCAGTACTTC
CASSWDRAQGHETQYF
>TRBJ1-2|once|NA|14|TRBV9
TGTGCCAGCAGCGTGACAGTAGCTAACTATGGCTACACCTTC
CASSVTVANYGYTF
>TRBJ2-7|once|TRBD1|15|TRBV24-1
TGTGCCACCAGTGAGGGGACAGGGGTATCCTACGAGCAGTACTTC
CATSEGTGVSYEQYF
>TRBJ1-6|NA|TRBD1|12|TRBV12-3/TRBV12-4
TGTGCCACCGGACAGGGATTTTCACCCCTCCACTTT
CATGQGFSPLHF
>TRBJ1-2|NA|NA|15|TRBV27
TGTGCCAGCAGTTTCTCGACAGCTACATTCGGCGGCTACACCTTC
CASSFSTATFGGYTF
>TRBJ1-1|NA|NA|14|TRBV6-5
TGTGCCAGCAGCCCCACGGGGGGTTTCACTGAAGCTTTCTTT
CASSPTGGFTEAFF
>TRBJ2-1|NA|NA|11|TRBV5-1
TGCGCCAGCAGCATCGAGTATGAGCAGTTCTTC
CASSIEYEQFF
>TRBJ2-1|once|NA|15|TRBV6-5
TGTGCCAGCAGTCTACAGGGTCCACCGTACAATGAGCAGTTCTTC
CASSLQGPPYNEQFF
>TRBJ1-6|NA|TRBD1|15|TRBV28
TGTGCCAGCAGTCCCCGGGACAGACATTTATCACCCCTCCACTTT
CASSPRDRHLSPLHF
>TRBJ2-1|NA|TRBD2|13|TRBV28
TGTGCCAGCAGGCTAGCGGGCCACAATGAGCAGTTCTTC
CASRLAGHNEQFF
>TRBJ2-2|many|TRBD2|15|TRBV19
TGTGCCAGTACCCCCCTAGCGGGAGGGATCGGGGAGCTGTTTTTT
CASTPLAGGIGELFF
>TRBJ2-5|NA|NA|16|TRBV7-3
TGTGCCAGCAGCTTAGGGGGCGTTACTCCACAAGAGACCCAGTACTTC
CASSLGGVTPQETQYF
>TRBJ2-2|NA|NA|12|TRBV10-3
TGTGCCATCAGGGCCGGGACACCTGAGCTGTTTTTT
CAIRAGTPELFF
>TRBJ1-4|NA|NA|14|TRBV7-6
TGTGCCAGCAGCTTAGAAACAGACGATGAAAAACTGTTTTTT
CASSLETDDEKLFF
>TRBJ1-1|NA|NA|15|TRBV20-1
TGCAGTGCTAGTCGCCTCGGGGAGGCGAACACTGAAGCTTTCTTT
CSASRLGEANTEAFF
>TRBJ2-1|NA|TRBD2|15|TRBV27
TGTGCCAGCAGTACTACTAGCGGAGCTTACAATGAGCAGTTCTTC
CASSTTSGAYNEQFF
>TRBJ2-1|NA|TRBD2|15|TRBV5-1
TGCGCCAGCAGCTTGGGGACTAGCGGGAGTAATGAGCAGTTCTTC
CASSLGTSGSNEQFF
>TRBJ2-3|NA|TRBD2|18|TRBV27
TGTGCCAGCGGGTCGGCTAGCGGGGGGCCCACCCTCACAGATACGCAGTATTTT
CASGSASGGPTLTDTQYF
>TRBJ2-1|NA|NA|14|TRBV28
TGTGCCAGCAGCCTTCGCGCGGGCTACAATGAGCAGTTCTTC
CASSLRAGYNEQFF
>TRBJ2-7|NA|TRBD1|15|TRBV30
TGTGCCTGGAGTGTACTTCAGGGGGCGCTTGGCGAGCAGTACTTC
CAWSVLQGALGEQYF
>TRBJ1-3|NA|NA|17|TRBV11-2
TGTGCCAGCAGCTTAGGGAGCTCCAGGGTCTCTGGAAACACCATATATTTT
CASSLGSSRVSGNTIYF
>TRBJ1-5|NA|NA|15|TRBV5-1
TGCGCCAGCAGCTTGGTTTCCGGGGTAGATCAGCCCCAGCATTTT
CASSLVSGVDQPQHF
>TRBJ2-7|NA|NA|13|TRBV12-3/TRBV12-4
TGTGCCAGCAGTTTATTACAGTCCTACGAGCAGTACTTC
CASSLLQSYEQYF